A selection of T cell receptor beta chains follows, all from one sample in a study of T cell responses to AZD1222 COVID-19 vaccine. Assay used: immunoSEQ multiplex PCR; TCRdb lists only in-frame clones, some missing. The data hold about 130,000 clones, with about 86% observed a single time. The material sequenced was peripheral blood, taken on day 0 of AZD1222 vaccination. The receptors originated from an adult in good health. Each CDR3 is given with its conserved first and last residue. The D gene is left open where the match is weak. Size is omitted from some rows. Given values are once, few, many or a class for expanded clones.

size: few; J: TRBJ1-2; V: TRBV27; D: TRBD1; DNA: TGTGCCAGCAGTCCGTTAGACAGGGGGTATGGCTACACCTTC; CDR3: CASSPLDRGYGYTF
size: .; J: TRBJ2-1; V: TRBV5-8; D: TRBD2; DNA: TGTGCCAGCAGCTTGGATAGACTAGCGGGAGCCAATGAGCAGTTCTTC; CDR3: CASSLDRLAGANEQFF
size: .; J: TRBJ1-3; V: TRBV7-3; D: TRBD1; DNA: TGTGCCAGCATCTTGGGGGGGGGACAGACCCCTGGAAACACCATATATTTT; CDR3: CASILGGGQTPGNTIYF
size: .; J: TRBJ1-2; V: TRBV5-4; D: TRBD1; DNA: TGTGCCAGCAGCTTGGGACAGGGACGAGCGGGCTACACCTTC; CDR3: CASSLGQGRAGYTF
size: .; J: TRBJ1-3; V: TRBV6-5; D: .; DNA: TGTGCCAGCACCAAGAACAGAGGTTATGGAAACACCATATATTTT; CDR3: CASTKNRGYGNTIYF
size: .; J: TRBJ1-3; V: TRBV4-3; D: .; DNA: TGCGCCAGCAGCAGGGCAGGCGGGGGGTCTACTGTCAGCTCTGGAAACACCATATATTTT; CDR3: CASSRAGGGSTVSSGNTIYF
size: .; J: TRBJ1-1; V: TRBV15; D: .; DNA: TGTGCCACTCGGGAGGAGAGTATGAACACTGAAGCTTTCTTT; CDR3: CATREESMNTEAFF
size: .; J: TRBJ2-3; V: TRBV7-3; D: TRBD2; DNA: TGTCCCAGCCCGCCGGGGGGGGGCGATCTCAGCACAGATACGCAGTATTTT; CDR3: CPSPPGGGDLSTDTQYF
size: .; J: TRBJ2-1; V: TRBV6-2/TRBV6-3; D: TRBD1; DNA: TGTGCCAGCAGTTGGACAGGGGTGAGCAATGAGCAGTTCTTC; CDR3: CASSWTGVSNEQFF
size: .; J: TRBJ1-2; V: TRBV7-2; D: .; DNA: TGTGCCAGCAGCTTGGGGCCCGGGGCTTCTAACTATGGCTACACCTTC; CDR3: CASSLGPGASNYGYTF
size: .; J: TRBJ2-5; V: TRBV15; D: .; DNA: TGTGCCACCAGCAGGACTATTCAAGAGACCCAGTACTTC; CDR3: CATSRTIQETQYF
size: once; J: TRBJ1-1; V: TRBV27; D: .; DNA: TGTGCCAGCAGTTTAAAGGGACACGTGAACACTGAAGCTTTCTTT; CDR3: CASSLKGHVNTEAFF
size: .; J: TRBJ1-1; V: TRBV5-8; D: .; DNA: TGTGCCAGCAGTCAAGTGGGTGGGGATATGAACACTGAAGCTTTCTTT; CDR3: CASSQVGGDMNTEAFF
size: once; J: TRBJ1-5; V: TRBV5-8; D: .; DNA: TGTGCCAGCAGCTTAGGGCAGTTCATAGCTCAGCCCCAGCATTTT; CDR3: CASSLGQFIAQPQHF
size: .; J: TRBJ1-1; V: TRBV5-6; D: .; DNA: TGTGCCAGCAGCTTCCAACAGGGTGTAGTAGCTGAAGCTTTCTTT; CDR3: CASSFQQGVVAEAFF
size: once; J: TRBJ1-5; V: TRBV30; D: .; DNA: TGTGCCTGGAGTGCCCAAATGGAACCCCAGCATTTT; CDR3: CAWSAQMEPQHF
size: .; J: TRBJ2-1; V: TRBV28; D: TRBD2; DNA: TGTGCCAGCAGTCGTTCTGCTGGCGGGGGCTACAATGAGCAGTTCTTC; CDR3: CASSRSAGGGYNEQFF
size: .; J: TRBJ2-7; V: TRBV10-3; D: .; DNA: TGTGCCATCAGCGAGGCTCACTACGAGCAGTACTTC; CDR3: CAISEAHYEQYF
size: .; J: TRBJ1-6; V: TRBV7-3; D: .; DNA: TGTGCCAGCAGCTTAAGAGGGGATAATTCACCCCTCCACTTT; CDR3: CASSLRGDNSPLHF
size: .; J: TRBJ2-2; V: TRBV7-3; D: .; DNA: TGTGCCAGCAGCTTAAGGGGGCAGGGCGGGGAGCTGTTTTTT; CDR3: CASSLRGQGGELFF
size: .; J: TRBJ1-5; V: TRBV28; D: .; DNA: TGTGCCAGCAGTACCCCGACAGTAGGGGTGAATCAGCCCCAGCATTTT; CDR3: CASSTPTVGVNQPQHF
size: few; J: TRBJ1-5; V: TRBV6-5; D: TRBD1; DNA: TGTGCCAGCACCCCGGGACAGGGTAATAATCAGCCCCAGCATTTT; CDR3: CASTPGQGNNQPQHF
size: .; J: TRBJ2-3; V: TRBV7-2; D: .; DNA: TGTGCCAGCAGCTTCGACGGATACGGCACAGATACGCAGTATTTT; CDR3: CASSFDGYGTDTQYF
size: .; J: TRBJ1-2; V: TRBV6-2/TRBV6-3; D: .; DNA: TGTGCCAGCAGTTACTTGGAGGGGCGCTACACCTTC; CDR3: CASSYLEGRYTF
size: .; J: TRBJ1-2; V: TRBV29-1; D: .; DNA: TGCAGCGCTCTGGCCGGCAGGGACTATGGCTACACCTTC; CDR3: CSALAGRDYGYTF
size: once; J: TRBJ1-5; V: TRBV7-2; D: .; DNA: TGTGCCAGCAGCTTAAATGGCGCGGCCAAGCCCCAGCATTTT; CDR3: CASSLNGAAKPQHF
size: .; J: TRBJ2-7; V: TRBV27; D: .; DNA: TGTGCCAGCAGTACGGGCCTCACCTACGAGCAGTACTTC; CDR3: CASSTGLTYEQYF
size: .; J: TRBJ2-7; V: TRBV19; D: TRBD1; DNA: TGTGCCAGTAGTAGGGGACAGGAGGTCTACGAGCAGTACTTC; CDR3: CASSRGQEVYEQYF
size: once; J: TRBJ1-2; V: TRBV5-1; D: TRBD1; DNA: TGCGCCAGCAGCGCAGGGACAGACTATGGCTACACCTTC; CDR3: CASSAGTDYGYTF
size: once; J: TRBJ2-7; V: TRBV5-1; D: TRBD1; DNA: TGCGCCAGCAGCTTGGCCGGGACAGGGGGGACCTACGAGCAGTACTTC; CDR3: CASSLAGTGGTYEQYF
size: .; J: TRBJ1-6; V: TRBV30; D: TRBD1; DNA: TGTGCCTGGAGGTTAGGACAGGCTAATTCACCCCTCCACTTT; CDR3: CAWRLGQANSPLHF
size: once; J: TRBJ2-5; V: TRBV2; D: TRBD2; DNA: TGTGCCAGCATCCCGGGACTAGCTCGGTTAGAGACCCAGTACTTC; CDR3: CASIPGLARLETQYF
size: .; J: TRBJ2-1; V: TRBV29-1; D: TRBD1; DNA: TGCAGCGTAAGGCCGGGACAGAGCTACAATGAGCAGTTCTTC; CDR3: CSVRPGQSYNEQFF
size: .; J: TRBJ2-1; V: TRBV27; D: .; DNA: TGTGCCAGCAGACATACAGGGGAGGGCTACAATGAGCAGTTCTTC; CDR3: CASRHTGEGYNEQFF
size: .; J: TRBJ2-7; V: TRBV9; D: .; DNA: TGTGCCAGCAGCACCGGGGACACTGCCTACGAGCAGTACTTC; CDR3: CASSTGDTAYEQYF
size: .; J: TRBJ1-2; V: TRBV7-2; D: .; DNA: TGTGCCAGCAGCCCCTACAGACTGGGGCAGTATGGCTACACCTTC; CDR3: CASSPYRLGQYGYTF
size: .; J: TRBJ1-2; V: TRBV12-3/TRBV12-4; D: .; DNA: TGTGCCAGCAGTTCAACCGTAGGATTAGTCTTC; CDR3: CASSSTVGLVF
size: .; J: TRBJ1-1; V: TRBV2; D: .; DNA: TGTGCCAGCACTGAACAGGGAACGTTGGGCACTGAAGCTTTCTTT; CDR3: CASTEQGTLGTEAFF
size: .; J: TRBJ2-6; V: TRBV7-3; D: .; DNA: TGTGCCAGCAGCCGCAGGGATGGGGCCAACGTCCTGACTTTC; CDR3: CASSRRDGANVLTF
size: few; J: TRBJ2-5; V: TRBV24-1; D: .; DNA: TGTGCCACCAAGCCTAGGGGAGAGACCCAGTACTTC; CDR3: CATKPRGETQYF
size: .; J: TRBJ2-1; V: TRBV2; D: .; DNA: TGTGCCAGTTTACGGGGGACACTAAACAATGAGCAGTTCTTC; CDR3: CASLRGTLNNEQFF
size: .; J: TRBJ1-6; V: TRBV19; D: .; DNA: TGTGCCAGTTCACAGAACTTGGTGGGAAGAACCTATAATTCACCCCTCCACTTT; CDR3: CASSQNLVGRTYNSPLHF